This T cell receptor (beta chain) comes out of a study of CD8+ T cells in alopecia areata. CDR3 length equals 16 residues. Treatment defined: oral pan-JAK inhibitor, 5-10 mg twice daily. Isolated RNA was reverse transcribed into cDNA used as the sequencing template. The method was immunoSEQ multiplex PCR; TCRdb's version includes in-frame clones alone and lacks a portion of them. Of about 140,000 clones listed, roughly 82% are singletons. In its sample, this clone was seen a few times. The sequence was collected from a human donor with alopecia areata. This specimen consisted of CD8+ T cells sorted from blood, obtained at week 4, from a patient treated with tofacitinib. The rearrangement links TRBV21-1 to TRBJ2-1; TRBD2, as called in the table, went unchecked against the DNA. TRBV21-1 is assigned pseudogene status. The DNA of the CDR3 is TGTGCCAGCAGCAAAGCGTACGGTCGTGACTACAATGAGCAGTTCTTC. Its translation is CASSKAYGRDYNEQFF.